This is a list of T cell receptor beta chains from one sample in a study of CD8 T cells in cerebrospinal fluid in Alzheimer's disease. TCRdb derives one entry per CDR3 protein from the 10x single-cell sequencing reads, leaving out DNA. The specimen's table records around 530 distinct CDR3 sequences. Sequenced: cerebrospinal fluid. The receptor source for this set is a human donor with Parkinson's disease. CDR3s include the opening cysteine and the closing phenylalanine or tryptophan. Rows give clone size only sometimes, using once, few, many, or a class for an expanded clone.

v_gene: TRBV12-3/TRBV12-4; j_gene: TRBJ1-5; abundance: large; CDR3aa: CASSHDRGQGDSNQPQHF
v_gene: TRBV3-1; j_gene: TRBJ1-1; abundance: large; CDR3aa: CASSQGRVGTEAFF
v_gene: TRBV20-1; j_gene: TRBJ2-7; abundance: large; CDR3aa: CSATGTGGLVSYEQYF
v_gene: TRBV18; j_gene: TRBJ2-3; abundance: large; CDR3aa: CASSPPGQGVDTQYF
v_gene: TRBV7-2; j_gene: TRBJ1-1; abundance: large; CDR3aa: CASSPGRVNTEAFF
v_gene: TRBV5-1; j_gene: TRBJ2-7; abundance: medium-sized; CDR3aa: CASSRDNYEQYF
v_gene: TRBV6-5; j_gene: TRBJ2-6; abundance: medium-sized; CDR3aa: CASSLAYWAGANVLTF
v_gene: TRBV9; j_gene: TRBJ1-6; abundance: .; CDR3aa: CASSVAVGEASPLHF
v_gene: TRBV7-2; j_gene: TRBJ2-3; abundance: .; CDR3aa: CASSWSRGSTDTQYF
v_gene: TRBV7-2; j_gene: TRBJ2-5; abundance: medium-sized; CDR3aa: CASSLGGTRLRETQYF
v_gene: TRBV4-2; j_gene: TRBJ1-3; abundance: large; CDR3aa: CASSLLNTIYF
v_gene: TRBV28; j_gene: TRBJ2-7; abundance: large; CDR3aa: CASSYGVSYEQYF
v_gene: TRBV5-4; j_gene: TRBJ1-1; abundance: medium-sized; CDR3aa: CASSTDSSTYSEAFF
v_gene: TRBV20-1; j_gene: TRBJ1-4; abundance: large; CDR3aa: CSASWSEKLFF
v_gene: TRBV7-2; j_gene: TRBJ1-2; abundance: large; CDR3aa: CASSLQDARGYTF
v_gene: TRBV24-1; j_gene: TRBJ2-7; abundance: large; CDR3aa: CATSDISERGGYEQYF